This is a list of T cell receptor beta chains from one sample in a study of blood T cell repertoires in COVID-19. Clones were read by immunoSEQ multiplex PCR, and TCRdb kept only the in-frame ones, dropping some. The table shows about 62,000 clones, with over 85% occurring only once. The sample comprised peripheral blood. These receptors came from a human donor in a cohort sampled during active COVID-19. Both conserved end residues are part of each CDR3. The D gene is left open where the match is weak. Size is omitted from some rows. Given values are once, few, many or a class for expanded clones.

-	TRBV7-9	-	TRBJ2-7	CASSGFRGKNNEQYF	TGTGCCAGCAGCGGATTCAGGGGAAAGAATAACGAGCAGTACTTC
-	TRBV12-3/TRBV12-4	-	TRBJ2-1	CASSRYYNEQFF	TGTGCCAGCAGTCGCTACTACAATGAGCAGTTCTTC
-	TRBV27	-	TRBJ1-2	CASSLRERGYGYTF	TGTGCCAGCAGTTTAAGAGAACGGGGCTATGGCTACACCTTC
once	TRBV19	TRBD1	TRBJ2-7	CASSAQGTGGDEQYF	TGTGCCAGTAGTGCCCAAGGGACAGGGGGCGACGAGCAGTACTTC
-	TRBV3-1/TRBV3-2	TRBD1	TRBJ2-7	CASGQGDSYEQYF	TGTGCCAGTGGCCAGGGGGACTCCTACGAGCAGTACTTC
-	TRBV7-6	-	TRBJ2-3	CASSLEADTQYF	TGTGCCAGCAGCTTAGAAGCGGATACGCAGTATTTT
-	TRBV15	-	TRBJ2-5	CATSRGRGGQETQYF	TGTGCCACCAGCAGAGGGCGGGGAGGTCAAGAGACCCAGTACTTC
few	TRBV19	TRBD1	TRBJ1-5	CASSEGTGYAQPQHF	TGTGCCAGTAGCGAGGGGACAGGCTACGCTCAGCCCCAGCATTTT
-	TRBV28	-	TRBJ2-7	CASSPQWEVQYF	TGTGCCAGCAGTCCCCAGTGGGAGGTGCAGTACTTC
-	TRBV9	TRBD2	TRBJ2-2	CASSVVAGSTGELFF	TGTGCCAGCAGCGTAGTAGCGGGGTCCACCGGGGAGCTGTTTTTT
-	TRBV7-6	-	TRBJ2-5	CASSLEGGRGIETQYF	TGTGCCAGCAGCTTAGAAGGTGGAAGGGGGATCGAGACCCAGTACTTC
-	TRBV5-4	-	TRBJ2-6	CASSLGRFSGANVLTF	TGTGCCAGCAGCTTGGGGAGGTTCTCTGGGGCCAACGTCCTGACTTTC
once	TRBV7-8	-	TRBJ2-5	CASSAPGIQETQYF	TGTGCCAGCAGCGCCCCCGGTATCCAAGAGACCCAGTACTTC
-	TRBV4-1	TRBD1	TRBJ1-5	CASSQSGQGIYSNQPQHF	TGCGCCAGCAGCCAATCAGGACAGGGGATTTATAGCAATCAGCCCCAGCATTTT
-	TRBV5-1	-	TRBJ1-2	CASSGHTSDYGYTF	TGCGCCAGCAGCGGACATACCTCCGACTATGGCTACACCTTC
-	TRBV5-4	TRBD2	TRBJ2-5	CASSLQLAGQETQYF	TGTGCCAGCAGCTTGCAGCTAGCGGGGCAAGAGACCCAGTACTTC
-	TRBV7-6	-	TRBJ2-7	CASSYLDPSYEQYF	TGTGCCAGCAGCTACCTAGACCCCTCCTACGAGCAGTACTTC
-	TRBV4-1	-	TRBJ2-3	CASSQQGPDTQYF	TGCGCCAGCAGCCAACAGGGTCCGGATACGCAGTATTTT
-	TRBV30	-	TRBJ1-1	CAGSPAGFEAFF	TGTGCCGGGTCCCCGGCGGGTTTTGAAGCTTTCTTT
-	TRBV7-9	-	TRBJ1-1	CASSADPGRAFF	TGTGCCAGCAGCGCCGACCCAGGCAGAGCTTTCTTT
-	TRBV3-1/TRBV3-2	TRBD2	TRBJ2-5	CASSQRTGGETQYF	TGTGCCAGCAGCCAACGTACGGGAGGAGAGACCCAGTACTTC
once	TRBV5-4	TRBD1	TRBJ1-2	CASSFNRGNYGYTF	TGTGCCAGCAGCTTCAACAGGGGGAACTATGGCTACACCTTC
-	TRBV6-5	-	TRBJ1-5	CASRREAEQPQHF	TGTGCCAGCAGGAGGGAAGCTGAACAGCCCCAGCATTTT
-	TRBV25-1	TRBD1	TRBJ2-5	CASLPSRQGTGETQYF	TGTGCCAGCCTTCCAAGCCGACAGGGAACGGGAGAGACCCAGTACTTC
-	TRBV6-1	TRBD1	TRBJ1-5	CASSVLSGQPREAQHF	TGTGCCAGCAGTGTTCTCTCGGGACAGCCCCGTGAAGCCCAGCATTTT
-	TRBV11-2	TRBD1	TRBJ1-4	CASSLGTGRNEKLFF	TGTGCCAGCAGCTTAGGGACAGGGAGGAATGAAAAACTGTTTTTT
-	TRBV5-6	-	TRBJ1-1	CASSDRSGLGAFF	TGTGCCAGCAGCGATCGATCGGGACTTGGGGCTTTCTTT
once	TRBV6-5	TRBD1	TRBJ2-1	CASSTGEYQEQFF	TGTGCCAGCAGCACAGGGGAATATCAGGAGCAGTTCTTC
-	TRBV9	-	TRBJ2-1	CASSVGPLANEQFF	TGTGCCAGCAGCGTAGGCCCTCTGGCCAATGAGCAGTTCTTC
-	TRBV5-4	-	TRBJ2-5	CASSRGGTDRSETQYF	TGTGCCAGCAGCCGTGGGGGCACTGATAGGTCAGAGACCCAGTACTTC
-	TRBV28	TRBD1	TRBJ1-5	CARTLRDRENQPQHF	TGTGCCAGAACACTACGGGACAGGGAGAATCAGCCCCAGCATTTT
-	TRBV11-2	TRBD2	TRBJ2-7	CASSRGGLRDEQYF	TGTGCCAGCAGCCGGGGGGGACTTCGGGACGAGCAGTACTTC
-	TRBV5-5	TRBD1	TRBJ1-3	CASSLAVTGVSGNTIYF	TGTGCCAGCAGCTTGGCCGTGACAGGGGTCTCTGGAAACACCATATATTTT
-	TRBV7-2	-	TRBJ2-7	CASSPAGGDYEQYF	TGTGCCAGCAGCCCCGCGGGCGGCGACTACGAGCAGTACTTC
-	TRBV28	-	TRBJ1-2	CASRTGTRANYGYTF	TGTGCCAGCAGGACCGGGACACGAGCTAACTATGGCTACACCTTC